This entry concerns a single TCR beta chain. What it binds is not known. The sample originates from a study of T cell repertoires in cytomegalovirus infection. TCRdb recomputed calls from the reads with MiXCR, one row per CDR3 protein. Of about 830,000 distinct CDR3 sequences listed, around a third are singletons. The sample here was cultured CD8+ T cells from PBMCs, taken from culture after CMV antigen stimulation. This sequence originates from a human donor in good health (CMV status not recorded). Some clones in this sample may be carry-over from other donors' samples.

This chain's CDR3 is CASSLSNRGRMNTEAFF. The CDR3, as DNA: TGTGCCAGCAGTTTATCGAACAGGGGGCGAATGAACACTGAAGCTTTCTTT. This chain joins TRBV27 and TRBJ1-1, with 9 bases aligning to TRBD1. This CDR3 has 17 residues. Germline CDR1 MNHEY, CDR2 SMNVEV (reference sequence). V shed 0 bases, J shed 0 bases, and the junction held 5 bases outside the gene matches.